This is a list of T cell receptor beta chains from one sample in a study of vaccination effects on CD4 cells after COVID-19. Data came from immunoSEQ multiplex PCR; TCRdb stores just in-frame clones and leaves some out. The sample lists about 46,000 clones, 74% occurring once. These receptors' antigens are unknown. Source: CD4+ T cells from PBMCs cultured with HCoV-OC43 spike peptides, taken after COVID-19 vaccination. Receptors were obtained from a human donor who received a COVID-19 vaccine. Both conserved end residues are part of each CDR3. Each record gives: J gene, D gene, CDR3 length, clone size, V gene, CDR3 protein, CDR3 DNA. A D gene is named only where the DNA matches it firmly. Only some rows state a clone size, as once, few, many or a class for expanded clones.

>TRBJ2-5|TRBD1|13|-|TRBV19
CASGGQGSETQYF
TGTGCCAGTGGGGGACAGGGCAGTGAGACCCAGTACTTC
>TRBJ1-1|-|13|-|TRBV2
CASSVGENTEAFF
TGTGCCAGCAGTGTTGGGGAGAACACTGAAGCTTTCTTT
>TRBJ1-1|-|14|few|TRBV5-6
CASRYSGVNTEAFF
TGTGCCAGCAGATACTCAGGGGTTAACACTGAAGCTTTCTTT
>TRBJ2-2|-|17|-|TRBV3-1/TRBV3-2
CASSPRDGAPNTGELFF
TGTGCCAGCAGCCCCAGGGATGGCGCCCCGAACACCGGGGAGCTGTTTTTT
>TRBJ2-2|-|14|few|TRBV6-6
CASILDRNTGELFF
TGTGCCAGCATCCTCGACAGAAACACCGGGGAGCTGTTTTTT
>TRBJ2-7|-|13|-|TRBV6-5
CASSYRPKYEQYF
TGTGCCAGCAGTTATCGACCTAAATACGAGCAGTACTTC
>TRBJ2-5|TRBD2|15|-|TRBV4-2
CASSQGTSGQETQYF
TGTGCCAGCAGCCAAGGGACTAGCGGCCAAGAGACCCAGTACTTC
>TRBJ2-7|-|15|-|TRBV3-1/TRBV3-2
CASSQDFLARYEQYF
TGTGCCAGCAGCCAAGATTTCTTGGCCAGGTACGAGCAGTACTTC
>TRBJ2-7|TRBD2|15|-|TRBV4-1
CASSQVGLAVYEQYF
TGCGCCAGCAGCCAAGTTGGACTAGCGGTCTACGAGCAGTACTTC
>TRBJ1-1|TRBD1|13|-|TRBV19
CASSLDRENEAFF
TGTGCCAGTAGTCTGGACAGGGAGAATGAAGCTTTCTTT
>TRBJ1-4|-|14|-|TRBV5-1
CASSLSHANEKLFF
TGCGCCAGCAGCCTGTCACACGCTAATGAAAAACTGTTTTTT
>TRBJ2-3|TRBD2|14|-|TRBV5-4
CASSSGGGTDTQYF
TGTGCCAGCAGCTCTGGGGGGGGCACAGATACGCAGTATTTT
>TRBJ2-3|-|14|-|TRBV4-1
CASSQFDYTDTQYF
TGCGCCAGCAGCCAATTTGACTACACAGATACGCAGTATTTT
>TRBJ2-6|-|15|-|TRBV6-5
CASSSTGSGANVLTF
TGTGCCAGCAGTTCCACAGGGTCTGGGGCCAACGTCCTGACTTTC
>TRBJ1-4|-|13|-|TRBV12-3/TRBV12-4
CASSSGRWGKLFF
TGTGCCAGCAGCTCGGGACGTTGGGGAAAACTGTTTTTT
>TRBJ2-1|TRBD2|16|-|TRBV7-9
CASSPLLAGGLGEQFF
TGTGCCAGCAGCCCATTACTAGCGGGGGGCCTAGGTGAGCAGTTCTTC
>TRBJ2-5|TRBD2|14|-|TRBV20-1
CSASDSRGGETQYF
TGCAGTGCTAGTGATTCGAGGGGAGGGGAGACCCAGTACTTC
>TRBJ2-1|-|14|-|TRBV5-1
CASSLGSGGDEQFF
TGCGCCAGCAGCTTGGGTTCAGGTGGCGATGAGCAGTTCTTC
>TRBJ2-7|TRBD1|12|few|TRBV29-1
CSVRPGDSEQYF
TGCAGCGTTAGACCAGGGGACAGCGAGCAGTACTTC
>TRBJ1-1|TRBD1|14|-|TRBV3-1/TRBV3-2
CASSLGQGGVEAFF
TGTGCCAGCAGCCTTGGACAGGGGGGGGTAGAAGCTTTCTTT
>TRBJ1-4|-|11|-|TRBV6-6
CASSRNEKLFF
TGTGCCAGCAGCCGTAATGAAAAACTGTTTTTT
>TRBJ2-4|-|16|-|TRBV7-8
CASSLGGGNAKNIQYF
TGTGCCAGCAGCTTAGGGGGAGGAAACGCCAAAAACATTCAGTACTTC
>TRBJ2-7|TRBD1|14|few|TRBV6-5
CASSPGTGDFEQYF
TGTGCCAGTTCACCCGGGACAGGAGACTTCGAGCAGTACTTC
>TRBJ2-5|-|17|-|TRBV5-4
CASSPSGRGPYQETQYF
TGTGCCAGCAGCCCATCGGGACGGGGGCCTTACCAAGAGACCCAGTACTTC
>TRBJ2-6|-|15|-|TRBV19
CATSHQPSGANVLTF
TGTGCCACCTCCCATCAGCCCTCTGGGGCCAACGTCCTGACTTTC
>TRBJ1-5|TRBD1|15|once|TRBV5-6
CASSVDRESNQPQHF
TGTGCCAGCAGCGTCGACAGGGAGAGCAATCAGCCCCAGCATTTT
>TRBJ2-5|TRBD2|18|-|TRBV9
CASSVGTSGGAVWETQYF
TGTGCCAGCAGCGTGGGGACTAGCGGGGGGGCCGTGTGGGAGACCCAGTACTTC
>TRBJ2-5|-|13|-|TRBV21-1
CASNDIAGETQYF
TGTGCCAGCAATGATATAGCGGGTGAGACCCAGTACTTC
>TRBJ2-2|-|16|-|TRBV5-4
CASSFGGPNPAGELFF
TGTGCCAGCAGCTTTGGGGGACCCAACCCCGCCGGGGAGCTGTTTTTT
>TRBJ2-3|-|17|-|TRBV12-5
CASGLRPGSTYTDTQYF
TGTGCTAGTGGTTTGCGACCGGGATCGACTTACACAGATACGCAGTATTTT
>TRBJ2-2|TRBD1|13|-|TRBV10-3
CAITVTGTGELFF
TGTGCCATCACCGTGACAGGGACCGGGGAGCTGTTTTTT
>TRBJ1-1|-|14|-|TRBV7-9
CASSLETRNTEAFF
TGTGCCAGCAGCTTAGAGACAAGGAACACTGAAGCTTTCTTT
>TRBJ1-2|TRBD1|14|once|TRBV10-3
CAISGGQGNSGYTF
TGTGCCATCAGTGGAGGACAGGGGAACTCAGGCTACACCTTC
>TRBJ1-2|-|13|-|TRBV2
CASSEVAGYGYTF
TGTGCCAGCAGTGAAGTGGCAGGCTATGGCTACACCTTC
>TRBJ2-5|TRBD1|13|-|TRBV30
CAWTTGARETQYF
TGTGCCTGGACGACAGGGGCTCGAGAGACCCAGTACTTC
>TRBJ2-7|-|13|-|TRBV2
CASEGVGSYEQYF
TGTGCCAGCGAAGGGGTGGGATCCTACGAGCAGTACTTC
>TRBJ1-3|-|15|-|TRBV6-6
CASSYVGLAGNTIYF
TGTGCCAGCAGTTACGTCGGGCTAGCTGGAAACACCATATATTTT